A single sample gave rise to the 4 T cell receptor beta chains below, sequenced in a study of T cells in Graves' hyperthyroidism and ophthalmopathy. Template material for amplifying TCR beta CDR3 regions consisted of RNA transcripts. The HTBI primer set was used in a first-round RT-PCR of the TCR CDR3. In TCRdb, the multiplex PCR reads were re-called with MiXCR into one record per CDR3 protein. The sample has around 720,000 distinct CDR3 sequences; 30% to 40% are singletons. Material: blood. Source of these receptors: a woman between 40 and 55 years old with Graves' hyperthyroidism.

CDR3 in amino acids: CASSLGRSGLLPYEQYF. In DNA, the CDR3 is TGTGCCAGCAGCTTAGGGCGCTCGGGACTCCTCCCGTACGAGCAGTACTTC. The chain couples TRBV11-2 to TRBJ2-7, with D tentatively TRBD2 (6 bases). The CDR3 covers 17 residues. Per germline, CDR1 SGHAT and CDR2 FQNNGV. Deletions cut 1 base from V and 4 bases from J, with 20 bases between. Together with reference TRBV11-2 and TRBJ2-7, the CDR3 gives the full variable domain: EAGVAQSPRYKIIEKRQSVAFWCNPISGHATLYWYQQILGQGPKLLIQFQNNGVVDDSQLPKDRFSAERLKGVDSTLKIQPAKLEDSAVYLCASSLGRSGLLPYEQYFGPGTRLTVT.

The V call is TRBV20-1, the J call TRBJ1-1, with D possibly TRBD1 on 6 matching bases. V lost 5 bases and J lost 4, with 14 bases in between. The germline V gene has CDR1 DFQATT and CDR2 SNEGSKA (reference sequence). The CDR3 has 13 residues. CDR3 coding DNA: TGCAGTGCTCGGGGGGGGGGCGGCACTGAAGCTTTCTTT. Protein product: CSARGGGGTEAFF.

This clonotype was seen at least ten times. CDR3 nucleotide sequence: TGTGCCATCAGTGATGGGAGGACCGGGGAGACCCAGTACTTC. Its translation: CAISDGRTGETQYF. This chain joins TRBV10-3 and TRBJ2-5, with D possibly matching TRBD2 (6 bases). V lost 3 bases and J lost 5, with 13 bases in between. CDR1 is ENHRY and CDR2 is SYGVKD in the germline V gene. The CDR3 extends over 14 amino acids.

J is TRBJ2-2 and V is TRBV7-2; D might be TRBD1 (7 bases). The CDR3 is 13 amino acids. Between the trimmed V and J ends, which lost 5 bases and 7 bases, there was a span of 11 bases. Per the germline V gene, CDR1 is SGHTA and CDR2 is FQGNSA. CDR3 nucleotide sequence: TGTGCCAGCAGCCCAGGGGGGAGCGGGGAGCTGTTTTTT. Translated, it gives CASSPGGSGELFF. The full variable domain, in which reference TRBV7-2 and TRBJ2-2 provide the parts outside the CDR3, is GAGVSQSPSNKVTEKGKDVELRCDPISGHTALYWYRQSLGQGLEFLIYFQGNSAPDKSGLPSDRFSAERTGGSVSTLTIQRTQQEDSAVYLCASSPGGSGELFFGEGSRLTVL.